This TCR beta chain was sequenced during a study of cytomegalovirus exposure and HLA in healthy donors. Turning to this clone: Its cognate antigen is unknown.

Study-level points and caveats: The investigators catalogued 164 TCR beta chains as cytomegalovirus-associated.

TCRdb's copy holds only in-frame clones and misses some; the assay was immunoSEQ multiplex PCR. The table shows about 260,000 clones, with 90% occurring only once. The CDR3 loop spans 12 amino acids. Germline assignment: CDR1 MGHRA and CDR2 YSYEKL. Trimming removed 8 bases from V and 3 bases from J, with 10 bases in between. The donors were members of the roughly 120-subject validation cohort (separate from the roughly 700-subject first cohort). This sequence was found in a woman aged 25 to 39 in good health and CMV-seronegative. Input material: PBMCs. This chain links TRBV4-1 with TRBJ1-1, with no clear D. The chain's CDR3 is CASGSPDTEAFF. The CDR3 DNA sequence: TGCGCCAGCGGGTCCCCCGACACTGAAGCTTTCTTT.